This T cell receptor beta chain comes out of a study of T-cell memory formation after mild COVID-19. General study results and limits: For second-wave clones that peaked at day 37, SARS-CoV-2 specificity went unverified.

5'RACE, which relied on constant-segment primers, yielded TCR alpha and TCR beta cDNA libraries carrying sample barcodes and UMIs. Via MiXCR, TCRdb re-called the 5' RACE reads, giving one row per CDR3 protein. Here the sample spans roughly 300,000 distinct CDR3 sequences, approximately 15% being singletons. Worth noting for this clonotype: Antigen unknown.

Germline CDR1 MDHEN, CDR2 SYDVKM. Trimming cost V 2 bases and J 6 bases, with 12 bases left between them. This CDR3 has 14 amino acids. J is TRBJ2-3 and V is TRBV28; D is ambiguous. The sequence was obtained from a man younger than 30 who had mild COVID-19 (a few samples of this study predate the infection). Cell type and time point are not known. The sample was PBMCs or a T cell subset sorted from them (not recorded which). As DNA, the CDR3 is TGTGCCAGCAGTTTAACCGGAGTAAGCGATACGCAGTATTTT. It is translated as CASSLTGVSDTQYF.